Listed below are T cell receptor beta chains from one sample, sequenced in a study of T cells in AML relapse after transplant. TCRdb analysed the PCR reads with MiXCR anew, one entry per CDR3 protein. Of about 3,500 distinct CDR3 sequences listed, about 10% are singletons. The sequencing used bone marrow, either the whole sample or a sorted T cell fraction (not recorded which), collected in complete remission. All receptors derive from a human donor who had a stem cell transplant for acute myeloid leukemia. Part of the T cell pool may stem from the graft donor. The CDR3 runs from the conserved cysteine through the conserved F or W. A D gene is named only where the DNA matches it firmly. Clone size appears in some rows only: once, few, many, or a class for an expanded clone.

medium-sized	TRBJ2-7	TRBD2	TRBV20-1	CSARVAGASYEQYF	TGCAGTGCTAGAGTAGCGGGGGCTTCCTACGAGCAGTACTTC
many	TRBJ1-6	.	TRBV7-9	CASSLPGRFSPLHF	TGTGCCAGCAGCTTACCAGGGAGGTTTTCACCCCTCCACTTT
few	TRBJ1-5	.	TRBV28	CASSSDRVVGNQPQHF	TGTGCCAGCAGTTCCGACCGCGTCGTGGGCAATCAGCCCCAGCATTTT
many	TRBJ1-1	.	TRBV6-4	CASSDLGGMNTEAFF	TGTGCCAGCAGTGACTTAGGGGGAATGAACACTGAAGCTTTCTTT
.	TRBJ2-1	.	TRBV12-3/TRBV12-4	CASSLKDNEQFF	TGTGCCAGCAGTTTAAAGGACAATGAGCAGTTCTTC
medium-sized	TRBJ2-3	.	TRBV12-3/TRBV12-4	CASTQRGASEEYF	TGTGCCAGCACCCAAAGAGGCGCCTCGGAGGAGTATTTT
medium-sized	TRBJ1-5	TRBD1	TRBV7-2	CASSPGGARNQPQHF	TGTGCCAGCAGTCCAGGGGGCGCGCGCAATCAGCCCCAGCATTTT
medium-sized	TRBJ2-2	.	TRBV6-4	CASSDSGTGELFF	TGTGCCAGCAGTGACTCGGGCACCGGGGAGCTGTTTTTT
.	TRBJ2-7	TRBD1	TRBV7-8	CASSLDQTGEKYF	TGTGCCAGCAGCTTGGACCAGACAGGGGAGAAGTACTTC
medium-sized	TRBJ2-1	TRBD2	TRBV11-1	CASSLALITSGGWDNEQFF	TGTGCCAGCAGCTTAGCGCTTATTACTAGCGGGGGGTGGGACAATGAGCAGTTCTTC
few	TRBJ2-3	.	TRBV28	CASSGRDGSTDTQYF	TGTGCCAGCAGTGGACGGGACGGTAGCACAGATACGCAGTATTTT
few	TRBJ1-1	.	TRBV27	CASSLSIRGTEAFF	TGTGCCAGCAGTTTATCGATCCGAGGTACTGAAGCTTTCTTT
many	TRBJ2-7	TRBD2	TRBV7-9	CASSLVSGGPSYEQYF	TGTGCCAGCAGCTTAGTTAGCGGGGGGCCTTCCTACGAGCAGTACTTC
medium-sized	TRBJ1-6	.	TRBV25-1	CASSEFGGDNSPLHF	TGTGCCAGCAGTGAATTCGGCGGTGATAATTCACCCCTCCACTTT
medium-sized	TRBJ1-2	.	TRBV20-1	CSARDLPGPGHYGYTF	TGCAGTGCTAGAGATCTACCGGGACCCGGTCACTATGGCTACACCTTC
medium-sized	TRBJ1-1	TRBD1	TRBV4-3	CASSHEAGTGGLAFF	TGCGCCAGCAGCCACGAAGCGGGGACAGGGGGCTTGGCTTTCTTT
medium-sized	TRBJ1-1	.	TRBV11-3	CASSLGQGPEAFF	TGTGCCAGCAGCTTAGGGCAGGGGCCGGAGGCTTTCTTT
many	TRBJ1-3	TRBD1	TRBV10-3	CAISAGGTGNTIYF	TGTGCCATCAGCGCAGGGGGAACTGGAAACACCATATATTTT
few	TRBJ1-3	TRBD1	TRBV7-8	CASGGLDRNTIYF	TGTGCCTCAGGGGGCCTCGATAGAAACACCATATATTTT
medium-sized	TRBJ1-2	.	TRBV19	CASQIGGKANYGYTF	TGTGCCAGTCAAATTGGCGGGAAAGCTAACTATGGCTACACCTTC
.	TRBJ2-2	.	TRBV25-1	CASSELVGTGELFF	TGTGCCAGCAGTGAATTGGTGGGGACCGGGGAGCTGTTTTTT
many	TRBJ1-4	TRBD1	TRBV19	CASRPSGTAEKLFF	TGTGCCAGTAGGCCTTCCGGGACAGCTGAAAAACTGTTTTTT
medium-sized	TRBJ2-2	.	TRBV4-3	CASSQVPGGTGELFF	TGCGCCAGCAGCCAAGTCCCCGGGGGTACCGGGGAGCTGTTTTTT
.	TRBJ2-7	.	TRBV5-6	CASSLILGYNEQYF	TGTGCCAGCAGCCTCATTTTAGGGTACAACGAGCAGTACTTC
medium-sized	TRBJ1-5	.	TRBV7-2	CASSWADSNQPQHF	TGTGCCAGCAGCTGGGCAGACAGCAATCAGCCCCAGCATTTT